These 4 T cell receptor beta chains share one sample of origin, sequenced in a study of cytotoxic CD8 clonotypes in ibrutinib-treated CLL. Some clones are missing from TCRdb's copy, which holds only in-frame ones; the method was immunoSEQ multiplex PCR. The sample lists about 160,000 clones, 84% occurring once. Specimen: PBMCs, collected after 24 months of ibrutinib treatment. The receptors here all came from a human donor with chronic lymphocytic leukemia.

This clone appeared once. CDR3 DNA sequence: TGTGCCACCGGGGGGCAAGCTAATGAAAAACTGTTTTTT. Encoded protein: CATGGQANEKLFF. The J gene is TRBJ1-4, the V gene TRBV2, with D maybe TRBD1 (6 bases). Germline V lookup: CDR1 SNHLY, CDR2 FYNNEI. The length of the CDR3 is 13 residues. Trimming cost V 10 bases and J 3 bases, with 12 bases left between them.

The gene calls are TRBV7-9 and TRBJ2-3; the match to TRBD2 covers 12 bases. Germline V gene data show CDR1 as SEHNR and CDR2 as FQNEAQ (reference sequence). Losses at the gene ends were 4 bases for V and 8 bases for J; bases not matched to a gene: 16. The CDR3 is 18 amino acids. The CDR3 bases are TGTGCCAGCAGCTCCATTTCGACTAGCGGGGGCTCCCAGGTTACGCAGTATTTT. It is translated as CASSSISTSGGSQVTQYF.

This clone came up once. The CDR3 protein is CASRRDRGQDTQYF. For the CDR3, the DNA is TGTGCCAGCAGGCGCGACAGGGGGCAAGATACGCAGTATTTT. This chain joins TRBV7-2 and TRBJ2-3; 10 positions agree with TRBD1. Germline V gene data show CDR1 as SGHTA and CDR2 as FQGNSA. Germline trimming cut 6 bases from V and 5 bases from J; bases unmatched to any gene: 5. The CDR3 sequence is 14 residues long.

The J gene is TRBJ1-6, the V gene TRBV4-1; D gene ambiguous. The CDR3 contains 15 residues. Germline CDR1 and CDR2: MGHRA and YSYEKL. V lost 1 base to trimming and J lost 7 bases, with 11 bases between them. CDR3 sequence: CASSQGFGLNSPLHF. CDR3 coding DNA: TGCGCCAGCAGCCAAGGTTTTGGATTGAATTCACCCCTCCACTTT.